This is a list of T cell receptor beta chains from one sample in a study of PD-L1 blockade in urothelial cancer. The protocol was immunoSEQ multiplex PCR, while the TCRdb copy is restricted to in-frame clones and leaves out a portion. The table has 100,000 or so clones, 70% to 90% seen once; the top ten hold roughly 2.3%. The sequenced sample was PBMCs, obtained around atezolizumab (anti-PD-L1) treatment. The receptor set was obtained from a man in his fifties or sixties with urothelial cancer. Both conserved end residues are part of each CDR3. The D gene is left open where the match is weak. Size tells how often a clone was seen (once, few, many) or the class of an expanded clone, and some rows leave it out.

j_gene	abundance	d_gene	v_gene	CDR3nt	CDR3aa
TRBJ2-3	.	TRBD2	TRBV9	TGTGCCAGCAGCGTAGCGGTAGAAACTAGCGGCACAGATACGCAGTATTTT	CASSVAVETSGTDTQYF
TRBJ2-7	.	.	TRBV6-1	TGTGCCAGCAGTGAATCCTATTACGAGCAGTACTTC	CASSESYYEQYF
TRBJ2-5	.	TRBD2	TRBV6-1	TGTGCCAGCAGTGAAGGACGCGAGAGCGGGAGAAGCCGTCAGACCCAGTACTTC	CASSEGRESGRSRQTQYF
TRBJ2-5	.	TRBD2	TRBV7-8	TGTGCCAGCAGCGACACTAGCGGGAGATCGGGAGAGACCCAGTACTTC	CASSDTSGRSGETQYF
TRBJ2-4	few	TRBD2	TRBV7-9	TGTGCCAGCAGCCTTAGCGGGAGCCGGATCATTCAGTACTTC	CASSLSGSRIIQYF
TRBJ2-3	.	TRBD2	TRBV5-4	TGTGCCAGCAGCCTCCGATTACTAGCGGAAACAGATACGCAGTATTTT	CASSLRLLAETDTQYF
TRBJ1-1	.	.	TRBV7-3	TGTGCCAGCAGCGGGAATCGCGGGGCGGAAGCTTTCTTT	CASSGNRGAEAFF
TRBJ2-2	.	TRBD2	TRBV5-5	TGTGCCAGCAGCTTACTAGCGGGAGTTGACACCGGGGAGCTGTTTTTT	CASSLLAGVDTGELFF
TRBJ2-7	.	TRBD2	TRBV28	TGTGCCAGCAGTTTAGCCAGCGGGAGATTCTACGAGCAGTACTTC	CASSLASGRFYEQYF
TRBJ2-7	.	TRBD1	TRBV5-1	TGCGCCAGCAGCTTGACAGGGGGCGGCTACGAGCAGTACTTC	CASSLTGGGYEQYF
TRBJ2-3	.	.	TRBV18	TGTGCCAGCTCACTACTAGCAGATACGCAGTATTTT	CASSLLADTQYF
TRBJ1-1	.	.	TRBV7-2	TGTGCCAGCATCTGGGGGGGGCTGAACACTGAAGCTTTCTTT	CASIWGGLNTEAFF
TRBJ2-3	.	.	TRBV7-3	TGTGCCAGCAGCTCGAATCCCGGGACTCAGCGAGGAGATACGCAGTATTTT	CASSSNPGTQRGDTQYF
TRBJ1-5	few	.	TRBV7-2	TGTGCCAGCAGCCCGTATAGCAATCAGCCCCAGCATTTT	CASSPYSNQPQHF
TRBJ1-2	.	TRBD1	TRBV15	TGTGCCACCAGCAGATCCGACAGGGCCTATGGCTACACCTTC	CATSRSDRAYGYTF
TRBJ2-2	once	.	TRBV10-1	TGCGCCAGCAGTACAGGACAAGCCCCCGGGGAGCTGTTTTTT	CASSTGQAPGELFF
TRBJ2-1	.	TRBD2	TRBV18	TGTGCCAGCTCACCAGCCCTAGCGGGGGTCAATGAGCAGTTCTTC	CASSPALAGVNEQFF
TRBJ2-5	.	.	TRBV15	TGTGCCACCAGCGGGCCCCTTTTGATGACAGAGACCCAGTACTTC	CATSGPLLMTETQYF
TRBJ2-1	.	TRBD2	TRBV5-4	TGTGCCAGCAGCCCGAGCGGGAGTCTCAACAATGAGCAGTTCTTC	CASSPSGSLNNEQFF
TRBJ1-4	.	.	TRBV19	TGTGCCAGTAGTATTCGGGGAACGACTAATGAAAAACTGTTTTTT	CASSIRGTTNEKLFF
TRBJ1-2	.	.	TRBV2	TGTGCCAGCAGGCGGAACAGGGAAAACTATGGCTACACCTTC	CASRRNRENYGYTF
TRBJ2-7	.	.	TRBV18	TGTGCCAGCTCACCACCGCAGGGCCATGGCGAGCAGTACTTC	CASSPPQGHGEQYF
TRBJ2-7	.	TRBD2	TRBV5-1	TGCGCCAGCAGCTTGGGGTTGGGCGGGAGGGGCCCCTACGAGCAGTACTTC	CASSLGLGGRGPYEQYF
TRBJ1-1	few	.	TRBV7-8	TGTGCCAGCAGGCTAGGGGCGATAGCTTTCTTT	CASRLGAIAFF
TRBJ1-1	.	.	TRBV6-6	TGTGCCAGCAGCCCCCGGGGGGGAATGGGGGCTGAAGCTTTCTTT	CASSPRGGMGAEAFF
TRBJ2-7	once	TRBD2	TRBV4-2	TGTGCCAGCAGCCCCGGACTAGCCGGCTACGAGCAGTACTTC	CASSPGLAGYEQYF
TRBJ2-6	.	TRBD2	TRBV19	TGTGCCAGTATGGTCCGGGCTAGCGGGGTCTCTGGGGCCAACGTCCTGACTTTC	CASMVRASGVSGANVLTF
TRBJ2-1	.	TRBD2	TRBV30	TGTGCCTGGAGCTCAGGACTAGCGGGATTAAATGAGCAGTTCTTC	CAWSSGLAGLNEQFF
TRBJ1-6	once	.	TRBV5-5	TGTGCCAGCAGTTCTACAGGGTCGGCTAATTCACCCCTCCACTTT	CASSSTGSANSPLHF
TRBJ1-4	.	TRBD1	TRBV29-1	TGCAGCGTTGTTGTCAGGGGGCGGAATGAAAAACTGTTTTTT	CSVVVRGRNEKLFF
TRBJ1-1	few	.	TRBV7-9	TGTGCCAGCAGCTTAACAGGGCTCGAGACTGAAGCTTTCTTT	CASSLTGLETEAFF
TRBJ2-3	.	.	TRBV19	TGTGCCAGTAGCGAAAGGGGTTCCAGAAGCACAGATACGCAGTATTTT	CASSERGSRSTDTQYF
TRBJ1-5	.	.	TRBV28	TGTGCCAGCAGTTTAGGGCTCCCCAATCAGCCCCAGCATTTT	CASSLGLPNQPQHF
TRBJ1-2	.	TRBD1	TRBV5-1	TGCGCCAGCAGCTTGTTGTCGAGGGGGCAGGTAGACTATGGCTACACCTTC	CASSLLSRGQVDYGYTF
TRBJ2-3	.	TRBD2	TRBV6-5	TGTGCCAGCAAGATAGCGGGAGAGTTAGATACGCAGTATTTT	CASKIAGELDTQYF
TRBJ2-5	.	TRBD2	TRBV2	TGTGCCAGCAGGAGGACTAGCGGGACGGGGGTCGGGGAGACCCAGTACTTC	CASRRTSGTGVGETQYF
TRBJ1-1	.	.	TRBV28	TGTGCCAGCAGTCCCCCAGACCCCTCTCCTAGGACTGAAGCTTTCTTT	CASSPPDPSPRTEAFF
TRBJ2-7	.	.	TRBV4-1	TGCGCCAGCAGCCGAGTCCTAGCGACCCCCGGAGCCTACGAGCAGTACTTC	CASSRVLATPGAYEQYF
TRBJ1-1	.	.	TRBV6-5	TGTGCCAGCAGTTACACGAGCGAAACGGAAGCTTTCTTT	CASSYTSETEAFF
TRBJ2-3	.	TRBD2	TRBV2	TGTGCCAGCAGTGTACTAGCGGGAGGAGGAGATACGCAGTATTTT	CASSVLAGGGDTQYF
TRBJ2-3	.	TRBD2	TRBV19	TGTGCCAGTAGCACTCTAGCGGGAGCATTTGCAGATACGCAGTATTTT	CASSTLAGAFADTQYF
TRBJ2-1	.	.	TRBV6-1	TGTGCCAGCAGTGAAGGGGGGACACTTAATGAGCAGTTCTTC	CASSEGGTLNEQFF
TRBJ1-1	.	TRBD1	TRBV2	TGTGCCAGCACCACAGACAGGGGCAACACTGAAGCTTTCTTT	CASTTDRGNTEAFF
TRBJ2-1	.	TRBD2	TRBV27	TGTGCCAGCAGTTTATCGCGCGGGAGAACCTACAATGAGCAGTTCTTC	CASSLSRGRTYNEQFF
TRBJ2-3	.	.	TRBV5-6	TGTGCCAGCACCCCGAGGGGCACAGATACGCAGTATTTT	CASTPRGTDTQYF
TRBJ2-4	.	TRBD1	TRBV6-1	TGTGCCAGCAGTCGAGGGACAGGGTTGGGGAACATTCAGTACTTC	CASSRGTGLGNIQYF
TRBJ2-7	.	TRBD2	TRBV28	TGTGCCAGCAGTTTAGGCGGGAGAAGCTCCTACGAGCAGTACTTC	CASSLGGRSSYEQYF
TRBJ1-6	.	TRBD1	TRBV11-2	TGTGCCAGCAGCTTCGAGACAGGGTATAATTCACCCCTCCACTTT	CASSFETGYNSPLHF